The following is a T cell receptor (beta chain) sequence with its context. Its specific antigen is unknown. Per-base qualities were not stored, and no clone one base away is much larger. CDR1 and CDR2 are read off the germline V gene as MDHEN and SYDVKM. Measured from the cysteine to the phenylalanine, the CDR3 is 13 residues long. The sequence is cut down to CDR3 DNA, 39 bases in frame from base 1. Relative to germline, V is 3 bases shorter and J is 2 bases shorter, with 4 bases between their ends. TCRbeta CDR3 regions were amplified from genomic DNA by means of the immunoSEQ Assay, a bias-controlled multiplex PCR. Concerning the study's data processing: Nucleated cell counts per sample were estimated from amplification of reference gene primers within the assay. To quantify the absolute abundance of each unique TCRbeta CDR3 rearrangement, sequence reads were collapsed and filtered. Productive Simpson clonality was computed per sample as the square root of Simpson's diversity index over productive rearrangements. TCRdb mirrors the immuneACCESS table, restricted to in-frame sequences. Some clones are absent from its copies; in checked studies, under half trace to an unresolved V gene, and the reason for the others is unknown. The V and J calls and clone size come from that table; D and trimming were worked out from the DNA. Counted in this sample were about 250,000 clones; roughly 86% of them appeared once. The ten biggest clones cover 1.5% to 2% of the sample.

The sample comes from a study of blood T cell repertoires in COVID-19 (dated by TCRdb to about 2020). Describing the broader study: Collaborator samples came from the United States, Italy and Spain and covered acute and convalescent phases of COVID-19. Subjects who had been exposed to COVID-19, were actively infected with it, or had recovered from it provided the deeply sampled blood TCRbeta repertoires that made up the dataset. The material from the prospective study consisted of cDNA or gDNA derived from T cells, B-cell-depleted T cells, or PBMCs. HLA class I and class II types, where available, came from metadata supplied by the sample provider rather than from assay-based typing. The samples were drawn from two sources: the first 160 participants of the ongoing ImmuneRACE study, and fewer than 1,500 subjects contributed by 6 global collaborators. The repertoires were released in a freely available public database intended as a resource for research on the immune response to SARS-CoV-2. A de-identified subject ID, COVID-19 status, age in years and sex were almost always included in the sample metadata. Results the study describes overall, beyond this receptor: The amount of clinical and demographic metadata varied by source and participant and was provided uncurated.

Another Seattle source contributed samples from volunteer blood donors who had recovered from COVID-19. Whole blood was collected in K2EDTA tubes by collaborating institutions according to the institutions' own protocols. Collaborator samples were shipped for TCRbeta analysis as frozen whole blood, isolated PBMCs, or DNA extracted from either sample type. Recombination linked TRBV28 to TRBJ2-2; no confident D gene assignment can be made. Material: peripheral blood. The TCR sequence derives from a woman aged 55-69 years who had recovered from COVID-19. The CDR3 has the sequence CASSFSNTGELFF. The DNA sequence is TGTGCCAGCAGTTTTAGCAACACCGGGGAGCTGTTTTTT. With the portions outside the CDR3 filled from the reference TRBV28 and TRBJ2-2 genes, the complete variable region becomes DVKVTQSSRYLVKRTGEKVFLECVQDMDHENMFWYRQDPGLGLRLIYFSYDVKMKEKGDIPEGYSVSREKKERFSLILESASTNQTSMYLCASSFSNTGELFFGEGSRLTVL.